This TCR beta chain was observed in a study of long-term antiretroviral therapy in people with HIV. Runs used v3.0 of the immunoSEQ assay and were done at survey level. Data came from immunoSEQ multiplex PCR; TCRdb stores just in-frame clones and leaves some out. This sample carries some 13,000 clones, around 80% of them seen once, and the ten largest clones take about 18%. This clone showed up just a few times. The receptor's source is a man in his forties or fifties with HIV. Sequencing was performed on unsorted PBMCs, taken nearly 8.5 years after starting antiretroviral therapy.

The CDR3: CASSGGAAGLSYNEQFF. The DNA for the CDR3 is TGTGCCAGCAGTGGGGGGGCTGCGGGGCTCTCCTACAATGAGCAGTTCTTC. V and J are TRBV2 and TRBJ2-1; D may be TRBD1 or TRBD2 (6 bases each). V lost 4 bases and J lost 0, with 16 bases in between. The CDR3 extends over 17 amino acids. Per germline, CDR1 SNHLY and CDR2 FYNNEI.